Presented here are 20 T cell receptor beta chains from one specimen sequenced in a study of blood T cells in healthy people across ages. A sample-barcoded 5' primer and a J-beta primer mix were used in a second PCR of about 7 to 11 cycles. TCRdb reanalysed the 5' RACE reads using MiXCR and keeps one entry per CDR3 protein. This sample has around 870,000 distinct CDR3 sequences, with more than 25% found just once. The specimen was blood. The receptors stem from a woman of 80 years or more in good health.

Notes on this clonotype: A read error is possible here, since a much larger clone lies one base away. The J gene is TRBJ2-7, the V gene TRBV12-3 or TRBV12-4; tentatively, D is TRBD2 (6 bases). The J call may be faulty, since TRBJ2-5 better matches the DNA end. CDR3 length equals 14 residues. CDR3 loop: CTSSRLSGGETQYF. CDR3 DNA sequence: TGTACCAGCAGCCGTCTCTCCGGGGGAGAGACCCAGTACTTC.

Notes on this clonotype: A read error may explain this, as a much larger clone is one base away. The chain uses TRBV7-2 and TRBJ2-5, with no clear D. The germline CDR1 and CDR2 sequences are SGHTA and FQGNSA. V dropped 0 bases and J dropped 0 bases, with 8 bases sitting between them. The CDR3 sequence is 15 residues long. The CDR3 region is CASSLAYSDQETQYF. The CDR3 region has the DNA TGTGCCAGCAGCTTAGCTTACAGCGACCAAGAGACCCAGTACTTC.

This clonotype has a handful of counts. CDR3 bases: TGTGCCAGCAGTCGACAGGGGGTAGGAGCTTTCTTT. Residues: CASSRQGVGAFF. The rearrangement joins TRBV6-2 or TRBV6-3 to TRBJ1-1, with 9 bases fitting TRBD1. Germline V gene data show CDR1 as MNHEY and CDR2 as SVGEGT. V lost 5 bases and J lost 10; bases outside the gene matches: 5. The CDR3 extends over 12 amino acids.

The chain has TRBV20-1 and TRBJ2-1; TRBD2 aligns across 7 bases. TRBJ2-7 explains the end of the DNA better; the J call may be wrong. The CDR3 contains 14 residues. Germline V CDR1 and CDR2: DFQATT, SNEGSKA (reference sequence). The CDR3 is CSARGGGNYNEQYF. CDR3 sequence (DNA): TGCAGTGCTCGAGGCGGGGGAAACTACAATGAGCAGTACTTC.

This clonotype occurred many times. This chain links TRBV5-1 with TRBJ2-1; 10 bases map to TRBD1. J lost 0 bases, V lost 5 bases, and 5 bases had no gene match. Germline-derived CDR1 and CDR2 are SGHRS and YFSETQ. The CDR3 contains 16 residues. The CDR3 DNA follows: TGCGCCAGCAGGGGACAGGGGTCTAGCTCCTACAATGAGCAGTTCTTC. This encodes CASRGQGSSSYNEQFF.

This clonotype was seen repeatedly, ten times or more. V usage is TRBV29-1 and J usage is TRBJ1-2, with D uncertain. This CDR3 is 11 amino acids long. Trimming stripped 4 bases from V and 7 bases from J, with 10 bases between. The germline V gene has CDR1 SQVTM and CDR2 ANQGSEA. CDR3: CSVVGLGGYTF. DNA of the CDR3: TGCAGCGTTGTGGGGTTGGGTGGCTACACCTTC. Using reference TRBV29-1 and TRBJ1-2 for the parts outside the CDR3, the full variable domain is SAVISQKPSRDICQRGTSLTIQCQVDSQVTMMFWYRQQPGQSLTLIATANQGSEATYESGFVIDKFPISRPNLTFSTLTVSNMSPEDSSIYLCSVVGLGGYTFGSGTRLTVV.

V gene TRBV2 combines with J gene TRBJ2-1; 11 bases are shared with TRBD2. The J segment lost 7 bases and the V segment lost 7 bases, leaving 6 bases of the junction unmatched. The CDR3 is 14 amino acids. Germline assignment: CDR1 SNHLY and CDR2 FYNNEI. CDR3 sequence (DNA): TGTGCCAGCAAGGAACTAGCGGGGGTTAATGAGCAGTTCTTC. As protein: CASKELAGVNEQFF.

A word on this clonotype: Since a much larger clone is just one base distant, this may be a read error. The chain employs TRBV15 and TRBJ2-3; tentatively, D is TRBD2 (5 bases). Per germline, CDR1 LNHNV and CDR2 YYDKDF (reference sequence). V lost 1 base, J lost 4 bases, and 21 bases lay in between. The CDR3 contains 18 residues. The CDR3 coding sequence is TGTGCCACCAGCAGAGGGGGTGCTAGCCGGGGAATCGCAGATACGCAGTATTTT. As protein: CATSRGGASRGIADTQYF.

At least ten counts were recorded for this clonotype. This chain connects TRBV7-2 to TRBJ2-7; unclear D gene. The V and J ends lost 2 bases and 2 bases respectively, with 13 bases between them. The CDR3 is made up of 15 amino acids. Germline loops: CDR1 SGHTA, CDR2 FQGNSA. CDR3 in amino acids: CASSLRSDGAYEQYF. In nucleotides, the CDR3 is TGTGCCAGCAGCTTAAGGTCCGACGGAGCCTACGAGCAGTACTTC. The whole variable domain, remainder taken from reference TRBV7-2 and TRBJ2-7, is GAGVSQSPSNKVTEKGKDVELRCDPISGHTALYWYRQSLGQGLEFLIYFQGNSAPDKSGLPSDRFSAERTGGSVSTLTIQRTQQEDSAVYLCASSLRSDGAYEQYFGPGTRLTVT.

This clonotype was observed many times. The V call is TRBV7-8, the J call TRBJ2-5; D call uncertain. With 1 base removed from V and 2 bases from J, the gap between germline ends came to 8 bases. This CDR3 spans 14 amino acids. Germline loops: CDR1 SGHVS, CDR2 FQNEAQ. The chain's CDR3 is CASSLGSNQETQYF. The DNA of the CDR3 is TGTGCCAGCAGCTTAGGGTCAAATCAAGAGACCCAGTACTTC.

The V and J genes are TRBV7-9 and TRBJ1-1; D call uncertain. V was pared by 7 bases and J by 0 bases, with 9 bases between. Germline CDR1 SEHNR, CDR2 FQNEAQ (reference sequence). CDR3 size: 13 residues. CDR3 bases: TGTGCCAGCATGCCGCTCGTGAACACTGAAGCTTTCTTT. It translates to CASMPLVNTEAFF. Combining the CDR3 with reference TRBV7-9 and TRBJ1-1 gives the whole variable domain DTGVSQNPRHKITKRGQNVTFRCDPISEHNRLYWYRQTLGQGPEFLTYFQNEAQLEKSRLLSDRFSAERPKGSFSTLEIQRTEQGDSAMYLCASMPLVNTEAFFGQGTRLTVV.

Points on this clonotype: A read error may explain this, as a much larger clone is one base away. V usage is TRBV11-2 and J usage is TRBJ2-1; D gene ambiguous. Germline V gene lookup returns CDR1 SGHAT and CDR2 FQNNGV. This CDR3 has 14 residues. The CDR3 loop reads CVSSLERSYNEQFF. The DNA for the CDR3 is TGTGTCAGCAGCTTAGAAAGGTCCTACAATGAGCAGTTCTTC.

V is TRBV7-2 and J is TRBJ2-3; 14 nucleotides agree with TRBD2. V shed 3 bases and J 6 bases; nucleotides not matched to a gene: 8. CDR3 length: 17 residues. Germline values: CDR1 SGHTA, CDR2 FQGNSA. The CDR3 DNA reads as TGTGCCAGCAGCTTTGGACTAGCGGGGGGAGGTACGGATACGCAGTATTTT. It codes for CASSFGLAGGGTDTQYF.

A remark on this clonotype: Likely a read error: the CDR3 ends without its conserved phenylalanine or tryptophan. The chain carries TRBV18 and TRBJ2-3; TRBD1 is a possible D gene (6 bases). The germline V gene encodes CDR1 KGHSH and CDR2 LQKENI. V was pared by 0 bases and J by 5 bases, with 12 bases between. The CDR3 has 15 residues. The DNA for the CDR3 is TGTGCCAGCTCACCACCCGGAACAGGGCGAGATACGCAGTATTTG. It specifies CASSPPGTGRDTQYL.

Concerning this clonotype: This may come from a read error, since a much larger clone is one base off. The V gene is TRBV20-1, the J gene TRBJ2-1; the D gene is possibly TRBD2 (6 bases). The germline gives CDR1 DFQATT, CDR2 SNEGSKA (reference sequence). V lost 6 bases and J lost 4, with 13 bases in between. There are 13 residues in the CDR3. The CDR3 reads CSATGVPYNEQFF. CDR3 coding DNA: TGCAGTGCCACGGGGGTTCCTTACAATGAGCAGTTCTTC.

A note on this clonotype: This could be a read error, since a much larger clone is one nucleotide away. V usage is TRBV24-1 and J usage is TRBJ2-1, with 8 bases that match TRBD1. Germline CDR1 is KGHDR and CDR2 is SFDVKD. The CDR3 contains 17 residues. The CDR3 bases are TGTGCCACCAGTGATTTCCCTGACAGGGGTTCCTACGATGAGCAGTTCTTC. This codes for CATSDFPDRGSYDEQFF.

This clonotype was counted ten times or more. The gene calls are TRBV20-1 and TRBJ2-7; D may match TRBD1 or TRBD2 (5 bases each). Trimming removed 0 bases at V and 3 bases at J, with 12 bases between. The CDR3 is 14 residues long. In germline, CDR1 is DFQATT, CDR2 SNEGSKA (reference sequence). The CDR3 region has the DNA TGCAGTGCTAGAGACAGGGACGCATACTACGAGCAGTACTTC. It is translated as CSARDRDAYYEQYF.

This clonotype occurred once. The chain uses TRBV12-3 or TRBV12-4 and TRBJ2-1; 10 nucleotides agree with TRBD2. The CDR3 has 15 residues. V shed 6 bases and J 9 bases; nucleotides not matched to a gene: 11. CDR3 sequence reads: CASRQSGGAFTEQFF. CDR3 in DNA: TGTGCCAGCAGACAAAGCGGGGGGGCCTTCACTGAGCAGTTCTTC.

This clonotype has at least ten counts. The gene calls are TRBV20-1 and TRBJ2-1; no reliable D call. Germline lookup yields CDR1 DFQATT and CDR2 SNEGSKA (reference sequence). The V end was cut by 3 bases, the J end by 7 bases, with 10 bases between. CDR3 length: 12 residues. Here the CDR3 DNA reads TGCAGTGCTAGTCCGATAATGAATGAGCAGTTCTTC. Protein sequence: CSASPIMNEQFF.

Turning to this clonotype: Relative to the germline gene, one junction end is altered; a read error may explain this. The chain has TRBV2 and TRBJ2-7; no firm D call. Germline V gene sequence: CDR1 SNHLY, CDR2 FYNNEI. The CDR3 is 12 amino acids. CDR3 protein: CASSLAYYELYF. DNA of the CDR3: TGTGCCAGCAGTTTAGCTTACTACGAGCTGTACTTC.